A selection of T cell receptor beta chains follows, all from one sample in a study of T cells in localized non-small cell lung cancer. The method was immunoSEQ multiplex PCR; TCRdb's version includes in-frame clones alone and lacks a portion of them. The data hold about 26,000 clones, with about 81% observed a single time. The specimen comprised peripheral blood, sampled before any cancer treatment. The receptor set was obtained from a woman aged 40 to 75 with stage I lung adenocarcinoma. The CDR3 runs from the conserved cysteine through the conserved F or W. D genes are given only for firm matches. For some rows the clone size is stated as once, few or many, or as a class when expanded; others skip it.

>TRBJ1-6|NA|few|TRBV11-3|13
CASSADGHSPLHF
TGTGCCAGCAGCGCGGACGGGCATTCACCCCTCCACTTT
>TRBJ2-7|NA|NA|TRBV4-1|19
CASSQDQDAAGHRAYEQYF
TGCGCCAGCAGCCAAGATCAAGATGCGGCTGGACATCGCGCCTACGAGCAGTACTTC
>TRBJ2-5|TRBD1|NA|TRBV7-2|12
CATGGQQETQYF
TGTGCCACTGGGGGACAGCAAGAGACCCAGTACTTC
>TRBJ1-5|TRBD1|medium-sized|TRBV19|15
CASTRGRQTNQPQHF
TGTGCCAGTACCAGGGGGAGGCAGACGAATCAGCCCCAGCATTTT
>TRBJ1-1|NA|NA|TRBV20-1|11
CSATGDTEAFF
TGCAGTGCTACAGGGGACACTGAAGCTTTCTTT
>TRBJ2-2|TRBD2|NA|TRBV29-1|11
CSVAGGGELFF
TGCAGCGTAGCGGGGGGCGGGGAGCTGTTTTTT
>TRBJ1-2|NA|NA|TRBV5-4|12
CASTLEQGGYTF
TGTGCCAGCACCTTGGAGCAGGGAGGCTACACCTTC
>TRBJ2-1|TRBD2|few|TRBV10-3|14
CAISDSGGGHEQFF
TGTGCCATCAGTGATAGCGGGGGCGGTCATGAGCAGTTCTTC
>TRBJ1-1|NA|NA|TRBV6-5|11
CASSYVEEAFF
TGTGCCAGCAGTTACGTGGAAGAAGCTTTCTTT
>TRBJ2-7|TRBD2|NA|TRBV27|17
CASSLSGGEVYSYEQYF
TGTGCCAGCAGTTTATCGGGGGGGGAGGTCTACTCCTACGAGCAGTACTTC
>TRBJ1-3|NA|NA|TRBV4-3|15
CASSQAPGVGNTIYF
TGCGCCAGCAGCCAAGCCCCGGGGGTCGGAAACACCATATATTTT
>TRBJ2-1|TRBD1|NA|TRBV5-4|14
CASSSRQGSNEQFF
TGTGCCAGCAGCTCGAGACAGGGTTCCAATGAGCAGTTCTTC